The clone carrying this TCR beta chain has only a few counts. This entry comes from a study of blood T cell repertoires in COVID-19. The data were produced by immunoSEQ multiplex PCR, yet TCRdb's version contains in-frame clones alone and is incomplete. In the table there are fewer than 400,000 clones, about 89% of which are singletons. Sequenced: PBMCs or T cells enriched from blood (not recorded which). The receptor comes from a man aged 60-69 years who had recovered from COVID-19.

For the CDR3, the DNA is TGTGCCAGTAACCCATACAGGGATGTTGGTCAGCCCCAGCATTTT. This codes for CASNPYRDVGQPQHF. This chain uses TRBV19 with TRBJ1-5; TRBD1 is a possible D gene (6 bases). The CDR3 loop spans 15 amino acids. Per the germline V gene, CDR1 is LNHDA and CDR2 is SQIVND (reference sequence). Between the trimmed V and J ends, which lost 7 bases and 6 bases, there was a span of 19 bases. Supplemented by reference TRBV19 and TRBJ1-5, the full variable domain reads DGGITQSPKYLFRKEGQNVTLSCEQNLNHDAMYWYRQDPGQGLRLIYYSQIVNDFQKGDIAEGYSVSREKKESFPLTVTSAQKNPTAFYLCASNPYRDVGQPQHFGDGTRLSIL.